This T cell receptor (beta chain) comes out of a study of beta chain features in type 1 diabetes. Whole-study context: Regarding age, gender and cell yields, patients proved similar to healthy donors.

Expressed TCRB transcripts were sequenced because the isolated RNA had all been reverse transcribed beforehand. Clones were read by immunoSEQ multiplex PCR, and TCRdb kept only the in-frame ones, dropping some. The profile shows 150,000 to 200,000 clones, around 63% of them singletons. Study-level points and caveats: TCRB CDR3s were moderately but significantly shorter in Type 1 diabetes patients in all four CD4+ subsets.

V lost 6 bases and J 4 bases, leaving 10 bases between the germline ends. The V gene's germline CDR1 is SQVTM and CDR2 ANQGSEA. The CDR3 spans 12 residues. On this clone itself: Its antigen is as yet unknown.

The sequence was collected from a man aged 30 to 45 with type 1 diabetes. The genes are TRBV29-1 and TRBJ1-3; D not certain. The specimen sequenced was naive CD4+ T cells from blood. CDR3 in amino acids: CSVVPSGNTIYF. CDR3 nucleotides: TGCAGCGTCGTACCATCCGGAAACACCATATATTTT. Full variable domain (missing parts from reference TRBV29-1 and TRBJ1-3): SAVISQKPSRDICQRGTSLTIQCQVDSQVTMMFWYRQQPGQSLTLIATANQGSEATYESGFVIDKFPISRPNLTFSTLTVSNMSPEDSSIYLCSVVPSGNTIYFGEGSWLTVV.